This is a list of T cell receptor beta chains from one sample in a study of T cell responses to AZD1222 COVID-19 vaccine. Sequencing was performed with immunoSEQ multiplex PCR; in TCRdb, only in-frame clones are kept and a portion is missing. This sample yields about 180,000 clones, of which over 90% are seen a single time; about 1.9% belongs to the top ten. Sequenced here: peripheral blood, sampled 28 days after the second AZD1222 dose. The receptors derive from an adult who received the AZD1222 COVID-19 vaccine. The CDR3 runs from the conserved cysteine through the conserved F or W. D genes are given only for firm matches. A clone size is listed for some rows: how often the clone was seen (once, few, many), or a class if it is expanded.

DNA: TGCGCCAGCAGCTTGGCCGGCTCCTCCTCTGGAAACACCATATATTTT
CDR3: CASSLAGSSSGNTIYF
length: 16
V: TRBV5-1
D: .
J: TRBJ1-3
size: .

DNA: TGTGCCAGCAGCCCTTCCGGAGGGAGGGACAATCAGCCCCAGCATTTT
CDR3: CASSPSGGRDNQPQHF
length: 16
V: TRBV7-9
D: .
J: TRBJ1-5
size: .

DNA: TGTGCCAGCAGTCCCAGGACAGGGAATCAGCCCCAGCATTTT
CDR3: CASSPRTGNQPQHF
length: 14
V: TRBV6-5
D: TRBD1
J: TRBJ1-5
size: .

DNA: TGTGCCAGCAGCTTGTATAGTCAGAACACTGAAGCTTTCTTT
CDR3: CASSLYSQNTEAFF
length: 14
V: TRBV5-6
D: .
J: TRBJ1-1
size: .

DNA: TGTGCCAGAAGCAGACGGACAGGGGGTAATCAGCCCCAGCATTTT
CDR3: CARSRRTGGNQPQHF
length: 15
V: TRBV5-3
D: TRBD1
J: TRBJ1-5
size: .

DNA: TGTGCCACCAGCCTCGACAGGGGGGACTATGGCTACACCTTC
CDR3: CATSLDRGDYGYTF
length: 14
V: TRBV15
D: TRBD1
J: TRBJ1-2
size: .

DNA: TGTGCCAGCAGCTTAGGGGGGAAGGGGCTACGGAATTCACCCCTCCACTTT
CDR3: CASSLGGKGLRNSPLHF
length: 17
V: TRBV7-2
D: .
J: TRBJ1-6
size: .

DNA: TGTGCCGCACAGGGTTCCGGAGAGACCCAGTACTTC
CDR3: CAAQGSGETQYF
length: 12
V: TRBV10-3
D: .
J: TRBJ2-5
size: .

DNA: TGTGCCAGCAGCTCCATTCAACAGATTCCGAACTATGGCTACACCTTC
CDR3: CASSSIQQIPNYGYTF
length: 16
V: TRBV7-9
D: .
J: TRBJ1-2
size: .

DNA: TGTGCCAGTAGTATAGCAGGGGGCGCTAACTATGGCTACACCTTC
CDR3: CASSIAGGANYGYTF
length: 15
V: TRBV19
D: TRBD1
J: TRBJ1-2
size: .

DNA: TGTGCCAGCAGCTTACGGGGGACGGGCTCCTACAATGAGCAGTTCTTC
CDR3: CASSLRGTGSYNEQFF
length: 16
V: TRBV7-2
D: .
J: TRBJ2-1
size: .

DNA: TGTGCCAGCAGTTTATTGGGGGGCGGTAATTCACCCCTCCACTTT
CDR3: CASSLLGGGNSPLHF
length: 15
V: TRBV27
D: .
J: TRBJ1-6
size: .

DNA: TGTGCCTGCTCCGGACAGGCCAATCAGCCCCAGCATTTT
CDR3: CACSGQANQPQHF
length: 13
V: TRBV30
D: TRBD1
J: TRBJ1-5
size: .

DNA: TGTGCCAGCAGTGAAAGCTATTTCTACACCTTC
CDR3: CASSESYFYTF
length: 11
V: TRBV2
D: .
J: TRBJ1-2
size: .

DNA: TGTGCCAGCAGCGCAGACCTAGCGGGGGGCGTGAACACCGGGGAGCTGTTTTTT
CDR3: CASSADLAGGVNTGELFF
length: 18
V: TRBV9
D: TRBD2
J: TRBJ2-2
size: once

DNA: TGTGCCTCAGAACCGACAGGGGGCGATTCACCCCTCCACTTT
CDR3: CASEPTGGDSPLHF
length: 14
V: TRBV30
D: TRBD1
J: TRBJ1-6
size: .

DNA: TGCGCCAGCAGCCTGCAGGGTAGCGGGAGTGCCTACGAGCAGTACTTC
CDR3: CASSLQGSGSAYEQYF
length: 16
V: TRBV5-1
D: TRBD2
J: TRBJ2-7
size: .

DNA: TGTGCCAGCAGTCGACAGGGGTTTAGGGGATGGAATGAGCAGTTCTTC
CDR3: CASSRQGFRGWNEQFF
length: 16
V: TRBV28
D: TRBD1
J: TRBJ2-1
size: .

DNA: TGTGCCAGCAGTCCTGGAGAGACCCAGTACTTC
CDR3: CASSPGETQYF
length: 11
V: TRBV6-5
D: .
J: TRBJ2-5
size: .

DNA: TGTGCCATCACTTGGGGTGACACCGGGGAGCTGTTTTTT
CDR3: CAITWGDTGELFF
length: 13
V: TRBV10-3
D: .
J: TRBJ2-2
size: .

DNA: TGTGCCAGCTCACCAGCGACAGGGGTAAAGACTGAAGCTTTCTTT
CDR3: CASSPATGVKTEAFF
length: 15
V: TRBV18
D: TRBD1
J: TRBJ1-1
size: .

DNA: TGTGCCAGCAGCTTTCTGCGGGGGATGAACTATGGCTACACCTTC
CDR3: CASSFLRGMNYGYTF
length: 15
V: TRBV11-2
D: .
J: TRBJ1-2
size: .

DNA: TGTGCCAGCAGCGTAGGCCGGGACAGGGCGCACGAGCAGTACTTC
CDR3: CASSVGRDRAHEQYF
length: 15
V: TRBV9
D: TRBD1
J: TRBJ2-7
size: .

DNA: TGTGCCAGCAGCCCAACGAGAACAGTAACCGGGGAGCTGTTTTTT
CDR3: CASSPTRTVTGELFF
length: 15
V: TRBV3-1/TRBV3-2
D: .
J: TRBJ2-2
size: .

DNA: TGTGCCAGCAGCCAGGAAGTACAGGGGGTCGACGAGCAGTACTTC
CDR3: CASSQEVQGVDEQYF
length: 15
V: TRBV4-2
D: TRBD1
J: TRBJ2-7
size: .

DNA: TGCGCCACCACGACACTACAGGGCCGGGAGCTGTTTTTT
CDR3: CATTTLQGRELFF
length: 13
V: TRBV5-1
D: .
J: TRBJ2-2
size: .

DNA: TGTGCCAGCAGTGAAAAGGAGACCCAGTACTTC
CDR3: CASSEKETQYF
length: 11
V: TRBV2
D: .
J: TRBJ2-5
size: .

DNA: TGTGCCGGCGGAACTAGGGCCGAGCAGTACTTC
CDR3: CAGGTRAEQYF
length: 11
V: TRBV6-6
D: .
J: TRBJ2-7
size: .

DNA: TGCAGCGTTGGACAGGGTGGTTCTGGAAACACCATATATTTT
CDR3: CSVGQGGSGNTIYF
length: 14
V: TRBV29-1
D: TRBD1
J: TRBJ1-3
size: .

DNA: TGTGCCAGCAAACGGGAGCGAGGGACTGAAGCTTTCTTT
CDR3: CASKRERGTEAFF
length: 13
V: TRBV12-3/TRBV12-4
D: .
J: TRBJ1-1
size: .

DNA: TGTGCCAGTAGTTTCCCTAGCGGGTCAGAGACCCAGTACTTC
CDR3: CASSFPSGSETQYF
length: 14
V: TRBV19
D: TRBD2
J: TRBJ2-5
size: .

DNA: TGTGCCAGCAGAACCCTTCGGGGGGGGATAAACTATGGCTACACCTTC
CDR3: CASRTLRGGINYGYTF
length: 16
V: TRBV11-2
D: .
J: TRBJ1-2
size: .

DNA: TGTGCCAGCAGCCGCGACAGGAACTTAGCCAAAAACATTCAGTACTTC
CDR3: CASSRDRNLAKNIQYF
length: 16
V: TRBV5-6
D: .
J: TRBJ2-4
size: .

DNA: TGTGCCAGCAGCTCCGGGACATTAGGTGAAAAACTGTTTTTT
CDR3: CASSSGTLGEKLFF
length: 14
V: TRBV7-8
D: .
J: TRBJ1-4
size: .

DNA: TGCGCCAGCAGCCAAGAGGGGGCTGGGGAGACCCAGTACTTC
CDR3: CASSQEGAGETQYF
length: 14
V: TRBV4-3
D: .
J: TRBJ2-5
size: .

DNA: TGTGCCAGCAGCTTGCAGGGGTTGTGGACCGGGGAGCTGTTTTTT
CDR3: CASSLQGLWTGELFF
length: 15
V: TRBV7-3
D: .
J: TRBJ2-2
size: once

DNA: TGTGCCAGTAGTATGGGGGAGAGTAGCGGTCTCTCCTACAATGAGCAGTTCTTC
CDR3: CASSMGESSGLSYNEQFF
length: 18
V: TRBV19
D: .
J: TRBJ2-1
size: .

DNA: TGTGCCAGCAGTTACGACCGGGACCCGGTTCCCTACGAGCAGTACTTC
CDR3: CASSYDRDPVPYEQYF
length: 16
V: TRBV6-2/TRBV6-3
D: .
J: TRBJ2-7
size: .

DNA: TGTGCCAGCAGCCAGGGCCATACTGGGGTAAACACTGAAGCTTTCTTT
CDR3: CASSQGHTGVNTEAFF
length: 16
V: TRBV7-3
D: .
J: TRBJ1-1
size: .

DNA: TGTGCCAGCAGTGAAGCGCTTTACCTCTCCTACGAGCAGTACTTC
CDR3: CASSEALYLSYEQYF
length: 15
V: TRBV2
D: .
J: TRBJ2-7
size: .

DNA: TGTGCCAGCAGCCCCCCGAGGGCGGACTACGAGCAGTACTTC
CDR3: CASSPPRADYEQYF
length: 14
V: TRBV3-1/TRBV3-2
D: .
J: TRBJ2-7
size: .

DNA: TGTGCCAGCAGCTTGTCCGGGACAGGGGGAAACACCATATATTTT
CDR3: CASSLSGTGGNTIYF
length: 15
V: TRBV5-6
D: TRBD1
J: TRBJ1-3
size: .

DNA: TGTGCCACCAGTGGGTCCGGAGGCTATGGCTACACCTTC
CDR3: CATSGSGGYGYTF
length: 13
V: TRBV24-1
D: .
J: TRBJ1-2
size: .

DNA: TGTGCCAGCTCACCGGGCCTGACAGGGGAGTGGCGGAACACTGAAGCTTTCTTT
CDR3: CASSPGLTGEWRNTEAFF
length: 18
V: TRBV18
D: TRBD1
J: TRBJ1-1
size: once

DNA: TGTGCCAGCCGACTAGGGGAGGGCACTGAAGCTTTCTTT
CDR3: CASRLGEGTEAFF
length: 13
V: TRBV5-4
D: .
J: TRBJ1-1
size: .

DNA: TGCGCCAGCAGCCAAGGCCCCCAGGGGGACTCCCGTAGGCACGAGCAGTACTTC
CDR3: CASSQGPQGDSRRHEQYF
length: 18
V: TRBV4-1
D: .
J: TRBJ2-7
size: .

DNA: TGTGCCAGCAGCTTACTAGCTGGGGCCAACGTCCTGACTTTC
CDR3: CASSLLAGANVLTF
length: 14
V: TRBV7-2
D: .
J: TRBJ2-6
size: .

DNA: TGTGCCAGCCATTTTTTTATCAGGGCTTCGAACACCGGGGAGCTGTTTTTT
CDR3: CASHFFIRASNTGELFF
length: 17
V: TRBV6-4
D: .
J: TRBJ2-2
size: few

DNA: TGTGCCAGCAGCTGGGGAAACAGGGTCGGCTCCTATAATTCACCCCTCCACTTT
CDR3: CASSWGNRVGSYNSPLHF
length: 18
V: TRBV5-6
D: .
J: TRBJ1-6
size: .

DNA: TGTGCCAGCATCCGGACAGGGGCTGGCTACACCTTC
CDR3: CASIRTGAGYTF
length: 12
V: TRBV2
D: TRBD1
J: TRBJ1-2
size: .

DNA: TGTGCCAGCACCGAGCGGGGGTATCTTCTCGATGAGCAGTACTTC
CDR3: CASTERGYLLDEQYF
length: 15
V: TRBV11-2
D: TRBD2
J: TRBJ2-7
size: .

DNA: TGTGCCAGCAGCTTAACGCCTTCTCGGTGGGCGGGAGCCGGGGAGCTGTTTTTT
CDR3: CASSLTPSRWAGAGELFF
length: 18
V: TRBV7-3
D: TRBD2
J: TRBJ2-2
size: .

DNA: TGTGCCAGCAGCCCCCCGGGGAGGGTGGTATGGGGAGAAGGAAATGAGCAGTTCTTC
CDR3: CASSPPGRVVWGEGNEQFF
length: 19
V: TRBV13
D: TRBD2
J: TRBJ2-1
size: .